This TCR beta chain was captured in a study of CD8 T cells in Susac syndrome. An amount of RNA that ranged from roughly 0.5 to 1 ug was reverse transcribed with random hexamers. TCR beta CDR3 was amplified by immunoSEQ multiplex PCR. This amplification extended across 54 Vbeta and 13 Jbeta segments. Using its own MiXCR run on the immunoSEQ multiplex PCR reads, TCRdb lists one record per CDR3 protein. The sample contains around 130,000 distinct CDR3 sequences, 90% to 95% of which appear only once. Unmatched junction bases numbered 6, after V lost 3 bases and J lost 4 bases. Germline V CDR1 and CDR2: SQVTM, ANQGSEA. The CDR3 sequence is 14 residues long.

This receptor was obtained from a human donor with multiple sclerosis. This chain uses TRBV29-1 with TRBJ2-1; 7 bases match TRBD1. Sequencing was carried out using CD4+ T cells from PBMCs. The CDR3, as DNA: TGCAGCGTTGAGAGGACAGGTCTATACAATGAGCAGTTCTTC. It codes for CSVERTGLYNEQFF.